Here is one TCR beta chain with its context. V lost 4 bases to trimming and J lost 8 bases; unmatched junction nucleotides: 14. The CDR3 spans 16 residues. The germline CDR1 and CDR2 sequences are SEHNR and FQNEAQ (reference sequence). This record belongs to a study of shared T cell receptors in the human thymus. TCRdb's table, derived via immunoSEQ multiplex PCR, lists solely in-frame clones and lacks some. The table records hundreds of thousands of clones, 70% to 90% of them present only once. These data were likewise used in another study, on human thymus T cells. As that study records: Obtained as resections during corrective heart surgery, the thymus tissue was then studied. V and J genes seemed to be used with bias in thymic and blood repertoires. Reports from related research described highly overlapping thymic repertoires among unrelated individuals.

The sequenced sample was thymocytes. The rearrangement links TRBV7-9 to TRBJ1-2, with TRBD1 identical over 9 bases. The TCR comes from a girl under three years old with a congenital heart defect. The CDR3 coding sequence is TGTGCCAGCAGCTACCGATCGGGGACAGGGACGGACGGCTACACCTTC. This gives the protein CASSYRSGTGTDGYTF.